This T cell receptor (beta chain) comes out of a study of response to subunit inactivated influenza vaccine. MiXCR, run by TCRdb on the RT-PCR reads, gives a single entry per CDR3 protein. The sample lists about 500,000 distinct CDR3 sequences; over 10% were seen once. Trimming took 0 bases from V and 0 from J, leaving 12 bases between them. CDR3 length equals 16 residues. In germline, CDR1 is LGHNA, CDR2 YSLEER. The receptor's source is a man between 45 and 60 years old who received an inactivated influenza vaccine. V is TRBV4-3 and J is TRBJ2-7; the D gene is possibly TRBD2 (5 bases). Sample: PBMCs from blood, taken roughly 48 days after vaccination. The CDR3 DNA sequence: TGCGCCAGCAGCCAAGATCCGGGCGGGCCCTCCTACGAGCAGTACTTC. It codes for CASSQDPGGPSYEQYF.